This entry is about one T cell receptor (beta chain). Its target is not known. The sample is drawn from a study of cytomegalovirus exposure and HLA in healthy donors. Study-wide findings and caveats: TCR clusters originating in the first cohort tended to co-occur in the 110 or so validation repertoires, according to a later analysis.

Sequencing was performed with immunoSEQ multiplex PCR; in TCRdb, only in-frame clones are kept and a portion is missing. The sample includes some 200,000 clones, approximately 86% of them seen just once. What was sequenced was PBMCs. This sequence originates from a man aged 25 to 40 in good health and CMV-seropositive.

CDR3 residues: CASTDPGQGKEAFF. The DNA for the CDR3 is TGTGCCAGCACCGACCCCGGACAGGGAAAAGAAGCTTTCTTT. The chain recombines TRBV6-5 with TRBJ1-1; 8 bases line up with TRBD1. There are 14 residues in the CDR3. CDR1 and CDR2 from the germline V gene are MNHEY and SVGAGI. The junction had 12 bases not matched to a gene; V was cut back by 7 bases and J by 8 bases.